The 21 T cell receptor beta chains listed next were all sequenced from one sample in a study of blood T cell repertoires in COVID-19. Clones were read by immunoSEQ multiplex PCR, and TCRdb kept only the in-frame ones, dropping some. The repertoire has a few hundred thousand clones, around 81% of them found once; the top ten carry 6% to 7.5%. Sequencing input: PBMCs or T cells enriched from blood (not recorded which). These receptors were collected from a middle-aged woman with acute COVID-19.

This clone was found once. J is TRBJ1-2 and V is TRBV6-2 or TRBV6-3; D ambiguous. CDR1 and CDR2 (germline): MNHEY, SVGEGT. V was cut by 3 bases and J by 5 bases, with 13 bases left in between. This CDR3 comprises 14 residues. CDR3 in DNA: TGTGCCAGCAGTTATCTCCCGGAGGCATATGGCTACACCTTC. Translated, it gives CASSYLPEAYGYTF.

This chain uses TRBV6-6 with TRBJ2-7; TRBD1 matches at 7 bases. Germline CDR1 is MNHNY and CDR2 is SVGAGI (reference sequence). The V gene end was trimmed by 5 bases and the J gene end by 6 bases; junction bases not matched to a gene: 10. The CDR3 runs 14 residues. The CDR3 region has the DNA TGTGCCAGCAGTCTCGACAGGGAAAAGGCCGAGCAGTACTTC. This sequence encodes CASSLDREKAEQYF.

The CDR3 region has the DNA TGTGCCAGCGCCAACGTCAGGTACAATGAGCAGTTCTTC. This codes for CASANVRYNEQFF. The V call is TRBV11-2, the J call TRBJ2-1; D remains ambiguous. V lost 8 bases and J lost 4, with 12 bases in between. Germline loops: CDR1 SGHAT, CDR2 FQNNGV. The CDR3 is 13 amino acids.

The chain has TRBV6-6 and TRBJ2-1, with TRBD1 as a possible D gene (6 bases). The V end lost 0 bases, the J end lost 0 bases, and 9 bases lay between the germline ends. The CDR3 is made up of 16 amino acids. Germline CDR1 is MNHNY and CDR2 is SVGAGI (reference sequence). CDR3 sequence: CASSYSSGASYNEQFF. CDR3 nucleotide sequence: TGTGCCAGCAGTTACTCTTCAGGGGCCTCCTACAATGAGCAGTTCTTC.

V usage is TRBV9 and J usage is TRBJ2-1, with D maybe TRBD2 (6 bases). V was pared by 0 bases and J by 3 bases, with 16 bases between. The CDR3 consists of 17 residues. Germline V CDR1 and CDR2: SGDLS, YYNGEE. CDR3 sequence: CASSVGSAGMSYNEQFF. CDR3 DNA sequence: TGTGCCAGCAGCGTAGGATCGGCGGGGATGAGCTACAATGAGCAGTTCTTC. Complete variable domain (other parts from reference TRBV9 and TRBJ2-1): DSGVTQTPKHLITATGQRVTLRCSPRSGDLSVYWYQQSLDQGLQFLIQYYNGEERAKGNILERFSAQQFPDLHSELNLSSLELGDSALYFCASSVGSAGMSYNEQFFGPGTRLTVL.

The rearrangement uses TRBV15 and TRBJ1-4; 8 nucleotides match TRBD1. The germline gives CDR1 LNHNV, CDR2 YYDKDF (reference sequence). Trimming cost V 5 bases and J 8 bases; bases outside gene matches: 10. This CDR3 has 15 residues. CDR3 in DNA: TGTGCCACCAGCCTGGATGGGACAGGAGACGAAAAACTGTTTTTT. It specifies CATSLDGTGDEKLFF.

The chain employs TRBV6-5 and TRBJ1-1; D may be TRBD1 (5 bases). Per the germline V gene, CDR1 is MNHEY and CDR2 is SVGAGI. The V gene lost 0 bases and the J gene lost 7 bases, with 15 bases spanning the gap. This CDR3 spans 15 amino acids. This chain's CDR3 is CASSYSWGEDGEAFF. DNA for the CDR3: TGTGCCAGCAGTTACTCATGGGGGGAGGACGGTGAAGCTTTCTTT.

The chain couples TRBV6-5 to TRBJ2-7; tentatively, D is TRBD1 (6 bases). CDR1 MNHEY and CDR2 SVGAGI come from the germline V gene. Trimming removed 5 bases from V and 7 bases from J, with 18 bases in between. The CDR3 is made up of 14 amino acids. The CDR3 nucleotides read TGTGCCAGCAGTAACCGGGACACAAGCTGGGAGCAGTACTTC. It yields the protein CASSNRDTSWEQYF.

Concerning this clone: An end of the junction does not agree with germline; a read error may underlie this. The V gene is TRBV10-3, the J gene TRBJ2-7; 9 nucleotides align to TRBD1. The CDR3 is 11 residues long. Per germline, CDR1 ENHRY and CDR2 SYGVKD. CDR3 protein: CAIRGPQGADF. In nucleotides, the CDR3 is TGTGCCATCAGAGGTCCACAGGGGGCAGACTTC.

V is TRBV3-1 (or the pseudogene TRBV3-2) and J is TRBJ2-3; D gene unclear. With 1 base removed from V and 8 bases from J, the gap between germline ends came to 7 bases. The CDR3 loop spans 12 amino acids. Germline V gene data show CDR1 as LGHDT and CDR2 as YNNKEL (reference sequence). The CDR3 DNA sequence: TGTGCCAGCAGCCAAGGATCAGGTACGCAGTATTTT. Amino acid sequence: CASSQGSGTQYF.

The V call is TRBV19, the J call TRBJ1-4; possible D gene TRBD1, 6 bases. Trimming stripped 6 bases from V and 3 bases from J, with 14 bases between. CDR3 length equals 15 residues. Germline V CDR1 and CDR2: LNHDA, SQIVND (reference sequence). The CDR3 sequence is CASSPTGLANEKLFF. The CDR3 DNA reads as TGTGCCAGTAGCCCGACAGGTTTGGCTAATGAAAAACTGTTTTTT.

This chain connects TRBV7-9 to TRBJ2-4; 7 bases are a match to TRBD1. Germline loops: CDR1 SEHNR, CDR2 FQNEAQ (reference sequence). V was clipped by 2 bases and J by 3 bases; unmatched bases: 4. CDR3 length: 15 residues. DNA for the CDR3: TGTGCCAGCAGCTTACTTGGGGACAGCAAAAACATTCAGTACTTC. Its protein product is CASSLLGDSKNIQYF. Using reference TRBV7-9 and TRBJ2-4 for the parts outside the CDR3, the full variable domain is DTGVSQNPRHKITKRGQNVTFRCDPISEHNRLYWYRQTLGQGPEFLTYFQNEAQLEKSRLLSDRFSAERPKGSFSTLEIQRTEQGDSAMYLCASSLLGDSKNIQYFGAGTRLSVL.

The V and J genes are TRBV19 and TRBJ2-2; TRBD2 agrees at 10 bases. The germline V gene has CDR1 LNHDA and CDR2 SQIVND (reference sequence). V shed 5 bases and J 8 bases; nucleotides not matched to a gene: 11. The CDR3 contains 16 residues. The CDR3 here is CASSLTSGYLVGELFF. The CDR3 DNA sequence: TGTGCCAGTAGTTTGACTAGCGGGTATCTTGTTGGGGAGCTGTTTTTT.

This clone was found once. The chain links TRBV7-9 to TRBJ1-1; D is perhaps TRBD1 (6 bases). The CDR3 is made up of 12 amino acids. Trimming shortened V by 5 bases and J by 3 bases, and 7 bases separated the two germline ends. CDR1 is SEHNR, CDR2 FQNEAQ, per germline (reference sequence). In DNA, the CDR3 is TGTGCCAGCAGCGCAGGGGACACTGAAGCTTTCTTT. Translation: CASSAGDTEAFF.

The CDR3 protein is CSVYSDNTGELFF. CDR3 bases: TGCAGCGTTTATAGCGACAACACCGGGGAGCTGTTTTTT. The J gene is TRBJ2-2, the V gene TRBV29-1; maybe TRBD2 (5 bases). Germline assignment: CDR1 SQVTM and CDR2 ANQGSEA. V dropped 5 bases and J dropped 2 bases, with 9 bases sitting between them. The CDR3 runs 13 residues.

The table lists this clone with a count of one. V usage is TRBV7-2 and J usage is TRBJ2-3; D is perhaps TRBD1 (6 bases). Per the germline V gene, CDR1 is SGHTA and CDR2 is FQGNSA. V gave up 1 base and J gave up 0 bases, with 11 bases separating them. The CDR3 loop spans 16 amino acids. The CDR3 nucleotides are TGTGCCAGCAGCTTAGATGGGGGCTCGAGCACAGATACGCAGTATTTT. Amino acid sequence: CASSLDGGSSTDTQYF.

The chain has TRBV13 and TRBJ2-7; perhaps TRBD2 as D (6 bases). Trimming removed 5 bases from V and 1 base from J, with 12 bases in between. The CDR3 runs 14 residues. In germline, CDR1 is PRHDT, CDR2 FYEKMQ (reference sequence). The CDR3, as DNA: TGTGCCAGCAGCCCCCAAGGAGGGTCCTACGAGCAGTACTTC. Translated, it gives CASSPQGGSYEQYF.

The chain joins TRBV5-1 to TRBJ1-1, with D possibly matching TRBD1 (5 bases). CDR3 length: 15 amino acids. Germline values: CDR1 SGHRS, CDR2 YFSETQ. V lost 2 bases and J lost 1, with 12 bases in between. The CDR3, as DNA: TGCGCCAGCAGCTTAGGCGCAGGGAAGAACACTGAAGCTTTCTTT. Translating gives CASSLGAGKNTEAFF.

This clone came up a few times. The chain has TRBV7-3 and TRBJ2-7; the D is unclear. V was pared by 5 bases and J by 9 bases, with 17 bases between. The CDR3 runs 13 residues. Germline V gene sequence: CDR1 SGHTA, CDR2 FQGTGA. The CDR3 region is CASSLAAAELQYF. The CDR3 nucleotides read TGTGCCAGCAGCCTCGCCGCGGCCGAGTTGCAGTACTTC.

The CDR3 sequence: CASKITFPNSDNSPLHF. CDR3 nucleotide sequence: TGTGCCAGTAAAATAACCTTCCCCAACTCGGATAATTCACCCCTCCACTTT. The chain couples TRBV19 to TRBJ1-6; D ambiguous. CDR3 length equals 17 residues. CDR1 and CDR2 (germline): LNHDA, SQIVND (reference sequence). V dropped 7 bases and J dropped 5 bases, with 21 bases sitting between them.

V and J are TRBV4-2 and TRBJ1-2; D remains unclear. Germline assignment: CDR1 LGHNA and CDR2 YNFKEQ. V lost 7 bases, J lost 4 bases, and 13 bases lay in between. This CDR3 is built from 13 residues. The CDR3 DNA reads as TGTGCCAGCACCCCTGACCGCGGCTATGGCTACACCTTC. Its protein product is CASTPDRGYGYTF.